The TCR beta chain described here comes from a study of T cells after yellow fever vaccination. This clonotype has at least ten counts. This CDR3 has 15 residues. Germline values: CDR1 LGHNA, CDR2 YSLEER. Between the trimmed V and J ends, which lost 3 bases and 7 bases, there was a span of 16 bases. Each CDR3 protein is one row after TCRdb ran MiXCR on the 5' RACE reads. The sample shows 550,000 or so distinct CDR3 sequences, 15% to 20% of them seen only once. The clonotype comes from a man younger than 45 who received the YFV17D yellow fever vaccine. The sequencing here drew on PBMCs, taken 15 days after the yellow fever booster vaccination. This chain uses TRBV4-3 with TRBJ1-5; D ambiguous. DNA for the CDR3: TGCGCCAGCAGCCAGAGCGACTCGTACCGACAGCCCCAGCATTTT. As protein: CASSQSDSYRQPQHF.